This entry describes one T cell receptor (beta chain). Via MiXCR, TCRdb re-called the 5' RACE reads, giving one row per CDR3 protein. The sample has about 430,000 distinct CDR3 sequences, approximately 18% seen once. V was clipped by 6 bases and J by 5 bases; unmatched bases: 12. The CDR3 sequence is 15 residues long. Germline-derived CDR1 and CDR2 are SQVTM and ANQGSEA. This record belongs to a study of T cells after yellow fever vaccination. Sequenced here: PBMCs, sampled before the yellow fever booster vaccination. This clonotype was obtained from a man aged 18 to 30 who received the YFV17D yellow fever vaccine. The chain employs TRBV29-1 and TRBJ2-3, with 9 bases identical to TRBD2. CDR3 residues: CSVEKIAGVEDTQYF. The CDR3 nucleotides are TGCAGCGTCGAGAAAATAGCGGGGGTCGAAGATACGCAGTATTTT.